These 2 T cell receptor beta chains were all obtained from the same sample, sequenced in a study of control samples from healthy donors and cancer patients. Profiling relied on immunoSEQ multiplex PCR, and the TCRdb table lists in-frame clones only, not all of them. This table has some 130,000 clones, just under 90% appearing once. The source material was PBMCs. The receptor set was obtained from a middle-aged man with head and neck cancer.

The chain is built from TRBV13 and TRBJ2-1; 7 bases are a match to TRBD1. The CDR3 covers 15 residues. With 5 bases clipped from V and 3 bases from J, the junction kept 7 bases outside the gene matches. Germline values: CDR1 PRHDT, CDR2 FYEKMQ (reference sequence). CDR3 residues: CASSARPGGYNEQFF. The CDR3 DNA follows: TGTGCCAGCAGCGCTCGGCCAGGGGGCTACAATGAGCAGTTCTTC.

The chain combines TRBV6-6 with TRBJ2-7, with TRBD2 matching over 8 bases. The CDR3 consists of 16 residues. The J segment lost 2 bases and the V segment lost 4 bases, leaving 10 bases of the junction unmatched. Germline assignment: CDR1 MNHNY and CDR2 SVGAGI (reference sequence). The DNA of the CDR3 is TGTGCCAGCAGTTCCTCGGGACTAGGCCGCACCTACGAGCAGTACTTC. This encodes CASSSSGLGRTYEQYF.